The 10 T cell receptor beta chains listed next were all sequenced from one sample in a study of cytomegalovirus exposure and HLA in healthy donors. Here immunoSEQ multiplex PCR was the method, and the copy in TCRdb shows in-frame clones only, minus some. Among about 260,000 clones listed, roughly 87% were seen once. What was sequenced was PBMCs. All receptors derive from a young woman in good health and CMV-seronegative.

The V call is TRBV28, the J call TRBJ1-3, with D perhaps TRBD1 (5 bases). The CDR3 is 14 residues long. Germline lookup yields CDR1 MDHEN and CDR2 SYDVKM. Trimming shortened V by 1 base and J by 8 bases, and 12 bases separated the two germline ends. The CDR3 DNA sequence: TGTGCCAGCAGTTTATTGGGCAGGGTGTACACCATATATTTT. Its translation is CASSLLGRVYTIYF.

This clone was observed a single time. This chain joins TRBV28 and TRBJ1-3; D is uncertain. Germline V gene sequence: CDR1 MDHEN, CDR2 SYDVKM. V lost 6 bases to trimming and J lost 0 bases, with 12 bases between them. This CDR3 has 15 amino acids. The CDR3 nucleotides are TGTGCCAGCAGCAACGATGTTGGCTCTGGAAACACCATATATTTT. Protein sequence: CASSNDVGSGNTIYF.

V gene TRBV15 combines with J gene TRBJ2-5; 8 bases match TRBD1. The length of the CDR3 is 14 residues. Germline V gene sequence: CDR1 LNHNV, CDR2 YYDKDF (reference sequence). V lost 4 bases, J lost 4 bases, and 5 bases stayed unmatched. The CDR3 sequence: CATSIPGGVETQYF. In DNA form, the CDR3 reads TGTGCCACCAGCATTCCAGGGGGCGTAGAGACCCAGTACTTC.

The rearrangement links TRBV28 to TRBJ1-4; possible D gene TRBD1, 6 bases. The V gene lost 10 bases and the J gene lost 7 bases, with 13 bases spanning the gap. There are 12 residues in the CDR3. The germline V gene has CDR1 MDHEN and CDR2 SYDVKM. CDR3 DNA sequence: TGTGCCACCGGAGGGGGAGGTGAAAAACTGTTTTTT. Protein product: CATGGGGEKLFF.

This rearrangement joins TRBV5-1 to TRBJ2-7, with 9 nucleotides matching TRBD1. V was pared by 4 bases and J by 4 bases, with 6 bases of the junction left unmatched. Germline lookup yields CDR1 SGHRS and CDR2 YFSETQ. The CDR3 is 14 amino acids. The chain's CDR3 is CASSGGTGPYEQYF. The CDR3, as DNA: TGCGCCAGCAGCGGGGGGACAGGGCCTTACGAGCAGTACTTC.

The genes are TRBV5-1 and TRBJ2-7; D possibly corresponds to TRBD1 (5 bases). V was clipped by 1 base and J by 2 bases, with 13 bases between them. The CDR3 totals 15 residues. Germline V gene sequence: CDR1 SGHRS, CDR2 YFSETQ. The CDR3 bases are TGCGCCAGCAGCTTGAAACCGGACAACACCTACGAGCAGTACTTC. Translating gives CASSLKPDNTYEQYF.

This clone was observed once. This chain links TRBV2 with TRBJ1-5; the D is unclear. CDR3 length: 13 residues. In germline, CDR1 is SNHLY, CDR2 FYNNEI. Trimming removed 7 bases from V and 7 bases from J, with 14 bases in between. The CDR3 region is CASTGNPGQPQHF. CDR3 nucleotides: TGTGCCAGCACTGGCAACCCGGGACAGCCCCAGCATTTT.

The rearrangement links TRBV28 to TRBJ1-5; D is possibly TRBD1 (5 bases). The V end was cut by 8 bases, the J end by 2 bases, with 16 bases between. The length of the CDR3 is 15 residues. In germline, CDR1 is MDHEN, CDR2 SYDVKM. CDR3 bases: TGTGCCAGCGACCCGACAGAGTCGGGCAATCAGCCCCAGCATTTT. Protein product: CASDPTESGNQPQHF.

This clone appeared once. This chain joins TRBV2 and TRBJ2-1; 12 bases align to TRBD2. V lost 5 bases to trimming and J lost 10 bases; unmatched junction nucleotides: 9. CDR3 length: 15 residues. Germline loops: CDR1 SNHLY, CDR2 FYNNEI. Here the CDR3 reads CASSLAGGPSGEQFF. The CDR3 DNA follows: TGTGCCAGCAGTCTAGCGGGAGGGCCTTCAGGAGAGCAGTTCTTC.

The chain joins TRBV27 to TRBJ2-1; maybe TRBD2 (6 bases). The CDR3 consists of 14 residues. From germline, CDR1 is MNHEY and CDR2 SMNVEV (reference sequence). V lost 6 bases to trimming and J lost 0 bases, with 9 bases between them. The CDR3 bases are TGTGCCAGCAGAGGGACTTACTCCTACAATGAGCAGTTCTTC. Protein sequence: CASRGTYSYNEQFF.